These 21 T cell receptor beta chains originate from one sample sequenced in a study of early T cells in non-severe SARS-CoV-2 infection. TCRdb ran MiXCR on the 5' RACE reads and lists one entry per CDR3 protein. The sample carries tens of thousands of distinct CDR3 sequences, approximately 9% recorded once. The sequenced sample was whole blood. Source of these receptors: an adult who was a healthcare worker with PCR-confirmed SARS-CoV-2 infection or an uninfected control (not recorded which).

This rearrangement joins TRBV6-5 to TRBJ2-1, with TRBD2 matching over 7 bases. CDR3 length equals 13 residues. CDR1 is MNHEY, CDR2 SVGAGI, per germline. V shed 6 bases and J 8 bases; nucleotides not matched to a gene: 7. This CDR3 is CASSTRGSYEQFF. The CDR3 nucleotides are TGTGCCAGCAGCACACGCGGGAGCTATGAGCAGTTCTTC.

This clonotype was counted many times. The chain has TRBV12-3 or TRBV12-4 and TRBJ2-5, with 9 bases identical to TRBD2. This CDR3 region has 14 residues. V dropped 6 bases and J dropped 4; count of bases not matched to a gene: 6. The CDR3 sequence: CASRVAGGGETQYF. CDR3 coding DNA: TGTGCCAGCAGAGTTGCGGGGGGGGGAGAGACCCAGTACTTC.

This clonotype was detected many times. The rearrangement uses TRBV5-6 and TRBJ2-4; tentatively, D is TRBD1 (5 bases). The V end was cut by 3 bases, the J end by 8 bases, with 21 bases between. CDR1 and CDR2 from the germline V gene are SGHDT and YYEEEE. The CDR3 totals 16 residues. CDR3 in DNA: TGTGCCAGCAGCTCCTCACCAGGGTCGTTGGTGGACATTCAGTACTTC. Protein sequence: CASSSSPGSLVDIQYF.

This clonotype was observed at least ten times. The chain has TRBV2 and TRBJ2-5; no reliable D call. Germline V gives CDR1 SNHLY, CDR2 FYNNEI. The CDR3 consists of 14 residues. The ends were cut back, 6 bases at V and 6 bases at J, with 17 bases in the middle. CDR3 protein: CASRGTDQSKTQYF. In DNA, the CDR3 is TGTGCCAGCAGGGGCACTGACCAGAGCAAGACCCAGTACTTC.

This clonotype was recorded at least ten times. The chain links TRBV18 to TRBJ2-7, with 7 bases aligning to TRBD1. The CDR3 has 16 amino acids. Germline V CDR1 and CDR2: KGHSH, LQKENI. Losses at the gene ends were 2 bases for V and 4 bases for J; bases not matched to a gene: 11. Here the CDR3 DNA reads TGTGCCAGCTCACCATCTATGAAGGGGGCGCAGTACGAGCAGTACTTC. Protein: CASSPSMKGAQYEQYF.

This clonotype has a count of ten or more. The chain uses TRBV12-3 or TRBV12-4 and TRBJ2-2, with D uncertain. V lost 1 base and J lost 6, with 6 bases in between. The CDR3 sequence is 13 residues long. CDR3 DNA: TGTGCCAGCAGTTTAGGGATTCCCGGGGAGCTGTTTTTT. Encoded protein: CASSLGIPGELFF.

This clonotype was seen repeatedly, ten times or more. V gene TRBV6-6 combines with J gene TRBJ2-1; D is uncertain. CDR3 size: 13 residues. Germline CDR1 reads MNHNY; CDR2 reads SVGAGI (reference sequence). Trimming took 5 bases from V and 6 from J, leaving 11 bases between them. CDR3 sequence: CASSVGPLNEQFF. CDR3 DNA sequence: TGTGCCAGCAGTGTTGGCCCCCTCAATGAGCAGTTCTTC.

V and J are TRBV5-5 and TRBJ2-1; D is tentatively TRBD1 or TRBD2 (6 bases each). Germline V lookup: CDR1 SGHKS, CDR2 YYEKEE (reference sequence). V lost 3 bases to trimming and J lost 4 bases, with 11 bases between them. The CDR3 consists of 14 residues. As DNA, the CDR3 is TGTGCCAGCAGCTCCCCGGGGGCTTACAATGAGCAGTTCTTC. Residues: CASSSPGAYNEQFF.

V gene TRBV29-1 combines with J gene TRBJ2-7; 10 positions agree with TRBD2. V dropped 2 bases and J dropped 3; count of bases not matched to a gene: 1. Germline CDR1 SQVTM, CDR2 ANQGSEA. The CDR3 sequence is 13 residues long. This CDR3 reads CSVELAGDYEQYF. DNA of the CDR3: TGCAGCGTTGAACTAGCGGGAGACTACGAGCAGTACTTC.

The V gene is TRBV29-1, the J gene TRBJ2-5; no reliable D call. The CDR3 length is 11 residues. V was cut by 5 bases and J by 5 bases, with 9 bases left in between. CDR1 and CDR2 (germline): SQVTM, ANQGSEA. The CDR3 region has the DNA TGCAGCGTTAAGGCATGGGAGACCCAGTACTTC. This codes for CSVKAWETQYF.

V is TRBV30 and J is TRBJ1-2, with no clear D. V was pared by 3 bases and J by 1 base, with 6 bases between. Germline assignment: CDR1 GTSNPN and CDR2 SVGIG (reference sequence). This CDR3 comprises 12 residues. The CDR3 coding sequence is TGTGCCTGGAGGGACGGTAACTATGGCTACACCTTC. As protein: CAWRDGNYGYTF.

This clonotype appeared many times. This chain joins TRBV29-1 and TRBJ2-7; a weak D match, TRBD1 (5 bases). V lost 6 bases and J lost 0, with 12 bases in between. The germline gives CDR1 SQVTM, CDR2 ANQGSEA. The CDR3 totals 13 residues. The CDR3 sequence is CSVQLTASYEQYF. Written as DNA, the CDR3 is TGCAGCGTCCAACTGACAGCCTCCTACGAGCAGTACTTC.

This clonotype has ten or more counts. The rearrangement uses TRBV29-1 and TRBJ2-2; 7 bases are a match to TRBD1. V shed 7 bases, J shed 1 base, and the junction held 6 bases outside the gene matches. The CDR3 has 14 residues. CDR1 and CDR2 (germline): SQVTM, ANQGSEA. In DNA, the CDR3 is TGCAGCGCCAGGACAGGTGGGAACACCGGGGAGCTGTTTTTT. Translation: CSARTGGNTGELFF.

This clonotype was seen ten or more times. The V and J genes are TRBV19 and TRBJ1-5, with unresolved D. Per germline, CDR1 LNHDA and CDR2 SQIVND (reference sequence). This CDR3 comprises 17 residues. Trimming stripped 4 bases from V and 2 bases from J, with 18 bases between. The DNA of the CDR3 is TGTGCCAGTAGTACCCTGGTCAGTACAGTTGGCAATCAGCCCCAGCATTTT. This encodes CASSTLVSTVGNQPQHF.

This clonotype was seen ten or more times. The genes are TRBV14 and TRBJ1-2; D is unresolved. Germline V gives CDR1 SGHDN, CDR2 FVKESK. The CDR3 sequence is 13 residues long. V lost 0 bases and J lost 3, with 5 bases in between. The CDR3 is CASSQETDYGYTF. DNA for the CDR3: TGTGCCAGCAGCCAAGAGACTGACTATGGCTACACCTTC.

This clonotype was seen repeatedly, ten times or more. The genes are TRBV7-9 and TRBJ2-7; TRBD2 matches at 8 bases. CDR3 length equals 14 residues. The V and J ends lost 2 bases and 2 bases, in that order; junction bases with no gene match: 2. Germline CDR1 and CDR2: SEHNR and FQNEAQ (reference sequence). This CDR3 reads CASSLPGLAYEQYF. For the CDR3, the DNA is TGTGCCAGCAGCTTACCGGGACTAGCCTACGAGCAGTACTTC.

The table lists this clonotype with many counts. The chain links TRBV20-1 to TRBJ1-2; D is uncertain. Trimming pared 0 bases from V and 8 bases from J, leaving 13 bases between. Germline lookup yields CDR1 DFQATT and CDR2 SNEGSKA (reference sequence). The CDR3 totals 13 residues. The CDR3 loop is CSARDRVQSGYTF. In DNA form, the CDR3 reads TGCAGTGCTAGAGATCGAGTTCAGAGCGGCTACACCTTC.

This clonotype was seen repeatedly, ten times or more. This chain uses TRBV5-6 with TRBJ1-5; D is possibly TRBD1 (5 bases). This CDR3 has 15 residues. V was trimmed by 6 bases and J by 4 bases, leaving 17 bases between them. CDR1 is SGHDT and CDR2 is YYEEEE in the germline V gene. This CDR3 reads CASTTSGAGNQPQHF. CDR3 nucleotide sequence: TGTGCCAGCACCACGTCCGGGGCGGGAAATCAGCCCCAGCATTTT.

In its sample, this clonotype was seen a few times. The chain is built from TRBV12-3 or TRBV12-4 and TRBJ1-1; no clear D gene. Trimming pared 6 bases from V and 3 bases from J, leaving 8 bases between. The CDR3 runs to 12 residues. CDR3 protein: CASSRGDTEAFF. CDR3 nucleotide sequence: TGTGCCAGCAGCCGCGGGGACACTGAAGCTTTCTTT.

At least ten counts were recorded for this clonotype. J is TRBJ2-3 and V is TRBV7-9, with 8 bases identical to TRBD1. This CDR3 comprises 17 residues. V gave up 6 bases and J gave up 2 bases; unmatched junction bases: 13. Germline values: CDR1 SEHNR, CDR2 FQNEAQ (reference sequence). CDR3 nucleotides: TGTGCCAGCAGTCAAATCGACAGGGGACGGGACACAGATACGCAGTATTTT. Its protein is CASSQIDRGRDTDTQYF.

This clonotype was seen many times. The chain combines TRBV7-6 with TRBJ2-5, with D tentatively TRBD1 (5 bases). V was shortened by 1 base and J by 12 bases, with 9 bases between the two germline ends. This CDR3 has 11 amino acids. The germline V gene has CDR1 SGHVS and CDR2 FNYEAQ. The CDR3 bases are TGTGCCAGCAGCTTAGAGACAGTAAAGTACTTC. This codes for CASSLETVKYF.